This T cell receptor beta chain originates from a study of shared clonotypes between healthy human individuals (dated by TCRdb to the early 2020s). Turning to the overall study: Three men and two women, aged 18 to 49 years, made up the cohort. Per donor, three plates each were used for CD4 naive and CD4 memory, two for CD8 naive, and one for CD8 memory. The study deeply sequenced blood TCR repertoires of about 5 healthy adults to estimate repertoire size and the extent of clonotype sharing between individuals. Libraries were prepared and TCR repertoires were sequenced by different laboratories using diverse techniques, in order to increase sequencing depth and limit assay-specific biases. Per donor, leukapheresis produced somewhere between about 0.8 and 9 billion PBMCs. Summary of the overall study and its limitations: The small number of donors limited the genetic and exposure-history diversity represented. Compared with non-shared clonotypes, clonotypes shared by all four sorted-subset donors had higher generation probabilities. Pairwise subsampling indicated that sequencing depth was expected to affect the degree of clonotype sharing among donors. Estimated clonotype richness was generally larger for naive than for memory subsets. Around 5% of naive CD4, 3.5% of naive CD8, approximately 2% of memory CD4, and roughly 0.4% of memory CD8 clonotypes were shared across a few donors. Even with the large sequencing depth, rarefaction of the sorted-subset datasets indicated that sequencing was incomplete. Only blood was sampled, and tissue TCR repertoires likely differ from those in blood.

Relative to germline, V is 6 bases shorter and J is 4 bases shorter, with 9 bases between their ends. As encoded in the germline V gene, CDR1 is SNHLY while CDR2 is FYNNEI. From its cysteine to its phenylalanine, the CDR3 spans 13 amino acids. Just the 39-base CDR3 DNA is kept, in frame starting at base 1. As to this clone: Its antigen is not yet known. Per-nucleotide qualities are absent, and no much larger clonotype sits a single base away. Other nucleotide sequences in the sample specify the same CDR3.

TCR CDR3 regions were amplified from genomic DNA by multiplex PCR using the deep immunoSEQ assay. Extracted genomic DNA from each cell subset was spread evenly across all wells of several immunoSEQ 96-well plates, with each plate serving as a replicate. For sorted subsets, each replicate PCR was loaded with around 220 ng genomic DNA, equivalent to roughly 30,000 T cell genomes. Purified libraries were quantified with a Qubit 3.0 fluorometer, sized on a Bioanalyzer 2100, and re-quantified with the KAPA Library Quantification kit. Every immunoSEQ 96-well plate was sequenced on a dedicated single-read 150-cycle Illumina NextSeq 550 flow cell. Per the authors' processing: Because the immunoSEQ output included only junctional sequences and no quality scores, the filtering could not be the same as the filtering used for full-length reads. To assign V/J genes and CDR3, sequences were annotated against IMGT germline references using PyIR, a Python wrapper for IgBLAST v1.9. Any read was removed if the V/J assignment was weak (E-value above 1e-6), the CDR3 was missing, or the read contained stop codons, out-of-frame junctions, or ambiguous translated residues. A V3J clonotype was defined by an identical inferred V gene, J gene, and CDR3 amino acid sequence. The percentage overlap between two repertoires was calculated by dividing the number of shared unique clonotypes by the size of the smaller repertoire. Richness of each repertoire was evaluated using RTK rarefaction, the Chao1 estimator, and Recon v2.1 estimates of unobserved clonotypes. For all TCRbeta clonotypes obtained by the gDNA method from a few donors, generation probabilities were computed with OLGA. TCRdb obtained this table from immuneACCESS and retained in-frame rearrangements with V and J assigned. These tables miss some clones; where compared with another copy, unresolved V genes account for less than half of the shortfall, and the remainder is unexplained. V and J calls and clone size follow that table, whereas D and trimming were derived from the DNA. The sample table shows millions of clones, and roughly 93% are seen once. The biggest ten clones account for about 0.39% of the sample.

Donors were healthy HIV-negative adults with no recently reported acute infections or vaccinations. Every donor was a Caucasian adult residing in Nashville, Tennessee, USA. Magnetic negative selection was used to enrich CD4+ T cells, after which naive cells were positively selected on CD45RA and the negative fraction became the memory subset. After blood collection by leukapheresis, PBMCs were isolated using Ficoll-Histopaque density gradient centrifugation and then cryopreserved in the vapor phase of liquid nitrogen. Analytical flow cytometry was used to check the purity and quantity of each magnetically sorted T cell population. From each sorted fraction, genomic DNA was isolated and quantified by UV absorbance on a Nanodrop 2000c.

Sequenced material: naive CD4+ T cells from PBMCs. The sample's cell subset or site label is to be understood as: CD45RA+ positively selected. This receptor chain uses TRBV2 and TRBJ2-2, and the D gene may be TRBD2, 5 bases matching. This TCR derives from a man between 18 and 35 years old in good health. Some clones in this sample may be carry-over from other donors' samples. The base sequence is TGTGCCAGCAGAGGGAGCCCCACCGGGGAGCTGTTTTTT. This is translated as CASRGSPTGELFF.